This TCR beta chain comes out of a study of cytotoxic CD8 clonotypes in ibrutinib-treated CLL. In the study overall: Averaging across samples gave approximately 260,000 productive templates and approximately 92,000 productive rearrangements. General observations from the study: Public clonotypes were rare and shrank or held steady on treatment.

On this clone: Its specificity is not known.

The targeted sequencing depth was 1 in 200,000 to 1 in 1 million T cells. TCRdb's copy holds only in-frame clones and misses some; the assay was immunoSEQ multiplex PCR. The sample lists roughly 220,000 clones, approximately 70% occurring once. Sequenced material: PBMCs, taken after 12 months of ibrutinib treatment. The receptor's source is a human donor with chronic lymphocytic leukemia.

CDR3 DNA: TGTGCCACCAGCAGGAGGACTCAGCCCCAGCATTTT. It is translated as CATSRRTQPQHF. The chain recombines TRBV15 with TRBJ1-5, with D uncertain. The CDR3 covers 12 residues. The ends were cut back, 3 bases at V and 6 bases at J, with 6 bases in the middle. Germline values: CDR1 LNHNV, CDR2 YYDKDF (reference sequence).